These 27 T cell receptor beta chains share one sample of origin, sequenced in a study of glioma-infiltrating T cells after dendritic cell vaccination. Time point specified: after dendritic cell vaccination, including at tumor progression/relapse. Produced via immunoSEQ multiplex PCR; TCRdb's table is partial and in-frame only. In the table there are around 78,000 clones, 85% of which are singletons. Material: blood, obtained after dendritic cell vaccination. The receptors derive from a human donor with glioblastoma.

The table lists this clone with a few counts. J is TRBJ2-7 and V is TRBV6-5; D gene unclear. V was pared by 5 bases and J by 4 bases, with 6 bases between. CDR1 MNHEY and CDR2 SVGAGI come from the germline V gene. CDR3 length: 11 amino acids. CDR3 residues: CASSNKYEQYF. The DNA for the CDR3 is TGTGCCAGCAGTAACAAATACGAGCAGTACTTC.

This CDR3 reads CASSIEVSGGDGYTF. CDR3 nucleotide sequence: TGTGCCAGTAGTATTGAAGTATCAGGGGGCGATGGCTACACCTTC. The rearrangement links TRBV19 to TRBJ1-2; 8 nucleotides match TRBD1. There are 15 residues in the CDR3. The V gene end was trimmed by 3 bases and the J gene end by 6 bases; junction bases not matched to a gene: 9. CDR1 and CDR2 (germline): LNHDA, SQIVND (reference sequence).

V is TRBV10-1 and J is TRBJ2-5, with D tentatively TRBD1 (6 bases). Germline lookup yields CDR1 WNHNN and CDR2 SYGVQD (reference sequence). Trimming cost V 2 bases and J 2 bases, with 12 bases left between them. This CDR3 contains 15 residues. The CDR3 protein is CASSELPDSQETQYF. The CDR3 bases are TGCGCCAGCAGTGAGCTCCCGGACAGTCAAGAGACCCAGTACTTC.

The chain joins TRBV7-9 to TRBJ1-4, with a tentative D call TRBD1 (5 bases). The V gene's germline CDR1 is SEHNR and CDR2 FQNEAQ (reference sequence). V was trimmed by 7 bases and J by 2 bases, leaving 26 bases between them. The CDR3 loop spans 19 amino acids. The CDR3 DNA follows: TGTGCCAGCACCCCGAGTACGGGGGGTCCGCTTTCGACTAATGAAAAACTGTTTTTT. Its protein product is CASTPSTGGPLSTNEKLFF.

This chain connects TRBV4-3 to TRBJ1-5; D is ambiguous. The CDR3 runs 15 residues. Per germline, CDR1 LGHNA and CDR2 YSLEER. The ends were cut back, 0 bases at V and 5 bases at J, with 11 bases in the middle. The DNA of the CDR3 is TGCGCCAGCAGCCAAGATCGAGGTCCGGATCAGCCCCAGCATTTT. Its protein product is CASSQDRGPDQPQHF.

The V gene is TRBV18, the J gene TRBJ2-2; no firm D call. Germline V gives CDR1 KGHSH, CDR2 LQKENI. This CDR3 has 14 amino acids. V shed 3 bases and J shed 6 bases, with 11 bases lying between them. CDR3 sequence (DNA): TGTGCCAGCTCACCTTTATCCGTCGCCGGGGAGCTGTTTTTT. This translates into CASSPLSVAGELFF.

The rearrangement joins TRBV5-6 to TRBJ1-2; D is possibly TRBD1 (5 bases). This CDR3 region has 14 residues. V was trimmed by 4 bases and J by 4 bases, leaving 14 bases between them. Germline-derived CDR1 and CDR2 are SGHDT and YYEEEE. DNA of the CDR3: TGTGCCAGCAGCACGAAGCGGGGCCTCTATGGCTACACCTTC. It encodes CASSTKRGLYGYTF. Filled out from reference TRBV5-6 and TRBJ1-2, the complete variable domain reads DAGVTQSPTHLIKTRGQQVTLRCSPKSGHDTVSWYQQALGQGPQFIFQYYEEEERQRGNFPDRFSGHQFPNYSSELNVNALLLGDSALYLCASSTKRGLYGYTFGSGTRLTVV.

This rearrangement joins TRBV6-5 to TRBJ1-5, with a possible D match to TRBD1 (6 bases). Trimming pared 6 bases from V and 4 bases from J, leaving 13 bases between. The CDR3 has 14 amino acids. The germline CDR1 and CDR2 sequences are MNHEY and SVGAGI. The CDR3 coding sequence is TGTGCCAGCAGGGTTACAGGGATTAATCAGCCCCAGCATTTT. It translates to CASRVTGINQPQHF.

The chain uses TRBV28 and TRBJ2-7; 10 positions agree with TRBD1. The CDR3 loop spans 15 amino acids. CDR1 MDHEN and CDR2 SYDVKM come from the germline V gene. Trimming at V came to 10 bases and at J to 3 bases, leaving 12 bases not matched to a gene. The DNA for the CDR3 is TGTGCCACCCAAAGGACAGGGGGACAGGGCTACGAGCAGTACTTC. It codes for CATQRTGGQGYEQYF.

V usage is TRBV5-1 and J usage is TRBJ2-5; the match to TRBD2 covers 10 bases. The J call may be faulty, since TRBJ2-7 better matches the DNA end. Germline CDR1 is SGHRS and CDR2 is YFSETQ. The CDR3 consists of 15 residues. CDR3 coding DNA: TGCGCCAGCAGCGAGGGTAGCGGGAGGACTTACGAGCAGTACTTC. Encoded protein: CASSEGSGRTYEQYF.

This clone was counted between two and nine times. This chain joins TRBV12-2 and TRBJ2-1; whether TRBD2, the table's D call, matches the DNA was not checked. TRBV12-2 corresponds to a pseudogene. The CDR3 covers 15 residues. The DNA of the CDR3 is TGTGCAAGTCGCTTAGCGGGTAGCGGGAGCGATGAGCAGTTCTTC. Its protein is CASRLAGSGSDEQFF.

The CDR3 DNA sequence: TGTGCCAGTAGTATGGGGGGGTACAATGAGCAGTTCTTC. Translation: CASSMGGYNEQFF. V is TRBV19 and J is TRBJ2-1, with 7 nucleotides matching TRBD2. CDR1 and CDR2 from the germline V gene are LNHDA and SQIVND (reference sequence). The CDR3 loop spans 13 amino acids. J was trimmed by 4 bases and V by 3 bases; bases with no gene match: 0. Combining the CDR3 with reference TRBV19 and TRBJ2-1 gives the whole variable domain DGGITQSPKYLFRKEGQNVTLSCEQNLNHDAMYWYRQDPGQGLRLIYYSQIVNDFQKGDIAEGYSVSREKKESFPLTVTSAQKNPTAFYLCASSMGGYNEQFFGPGTRLTVL.

The chain has TRBV5-4 and TRBJ1-1; D unresolved. This CDR3 contains 15 residues. V was clipped by 4 bases and J by 5 bases, with 18 bases between them. Germline loops: CDR1 SGHNT, CDR2 YYREEE (reference sequence). This CDR3 is CASSPPSESGTEAFF. For the CDR3, the DNA is TGTGCCAGCAGCCCACCGTCTGAGTCGGGGACTGAAGCTTTCTTT.

This chain uses TRBV5-4 with TRBJ1-2; 9 bases fit TRBD1. Germline CDR1 reads SGHNT; CDR2 reads YYREEE (reference sequence). Losses at the gene ends were 4 bases for V and 5 bases for J; bases not matched to a gene: 12. This CDR3 has 16 residues. The CDR3 sequence: CASSDRTGEGMYGYTF. CDR3 nucleotide sequence: TGTGCCAGCAGCGACCGGACAGGGGAGGGCATGTATGGCTACACCTTC.

This chain links TRBV25-1 with TRBJ2-7; 10 bases fit TRBD1. This CDR3 comprises 13 residues. Germline-derived CDR1 and CDR2 are MGHDK and SYGVNS. With V trimmed by 6 bases and J by 5 bases, 4 bases remained unmatched. The CDR3 DNA reads as TGTGCCAGCAGCGACAGGGGGCGGGACGAGCAGTACTTC. The encoded protein is CASSDRGRDEQYF.

This clone was counted between two and nine times. The chain has TRBV6-1 and TRBJ1-4; 7 nucleotides align to TRBD1. CDR1 and CDR2 (germline): MNHNS, SASEGT. This CDR3 contains 16 residues. The J segment lost 3 bases and the V segment lost 1 base, leaving 5 bases of the junction unmatched. DNA for the CDR3: TGTGCCAGCAGTGAAGTTAGCCAGGGGGCTAATGAAAAACTGTTTTTT. This codes for CASSEVSQGANEKLFF.

This sequence joins TRBV10-2 and TRBJ2-3; D uncertain. Looked up from germline, CDR1 is WSHSY and CDR2 is SAAADI. Trimming took off 2 bases at V and 4 bases at J, with 16 bases between the two ends. This CDR3 is 16 amino acids long. This chain's CDR3 is CASSEPYSVSADTQYF. The CDR3 nucleotides are TGCGCCAGCAGTGAGCCCTACAGTGTTAGTGCAGATACGCAGTATTTT.

V is TRBV5-4 and J is TRBJ2-7, with 11 bases identical to TRBD1. The CDR3 totals 15 residues. The germline CDR1 and CDR2 sequences are SGHNT and YYREEE (reference sequence). Trimming removed 0 bases from V and 3 bases from J; junction bases left unmatched: 2. CDR3 DNA sequence: TGTGCCAGCAGCTTGGCGGGACAGGGGGGCTACGAGCAGTACTTC. It encodes CASSLAGQGGYEQYF.

This chain joins TRBV7-9 and TRBJ2-3; 9 nucleotides align to TRBD2. The V segment lost 3 bases and the J segment 1 base; nucleotides outside the gene matches: 2. Per germline, CDR1 SEHNR and CDR2 FQNEAQ (reference sequence). The CDR3 spans 15 residues. The CDR3 spells CASSFGGGGTDTQYF. The DNA of the CDR3 is TGTGCCAGCAGCTTTGGCGGGGGGGGCACAGATACGCAGTATTTT. The full variable domain, rest sourced from reference TRBV7-9 and TRBJ2-3, is DTGVSQNPRHKITKRGQNVTFRCDPISEHNRLYWYRQTLGQGPEFLTYFQNEAQLEKSRLLSDRFSAERPKGSFSTLEIQRTEQGDSAMYLCASSFGGGGTDTQYFGPGTRLTVL.

The chain combines TRBV9 with TRBJ2-1, with a tentative D call TRBD2 (6 bases). CDR1 and CDR2 from the germline V gene are SGDLS and YYNGEE. Trimming removed 0 bases at V and 3 bases at J, with 10 bases between. The CDR3 has 15 amino acids. CDR3 amino acids: CASSVASGFYNEQFF. In DNA form, the CDR3 reads TGTGCCAGCAGCGTAGCAAGCGGGTTCTACAATGAGCAGTTCTTC.

V usage is TRBV14 and J usage is TRBJ2-7, with TRBD2 matching over 7 bases. Looked up from germline, CDR1 is SGHDN and CDR2 is FVKESK. V gave up 5 bases and J gave up 2 bases; unmatched junction bases: 6. This CDR3 comprises 14 residues. The CDR3 is CASSYSGTPYEQYF. CDR3 bases: TGTGCCAGCAGCTACAGCGGGACCCCCTACGAGCAGTACTTC.

This sequence joins TRBV25-1 and TRBJ1-6; 7 bases fit TRBD1. Germline V CDR1 and CDR2: MGHDK, SYGVNS. This CDR3 contains 14 residues. Unmatched junction bases numbered 5, after V lost 5 bases and J lost 7 bases. The CDR3 region has the DNA TGTGCCAGCAGTTGGGACAGTACGAATTCACCCCTCCACTTT. This encodes CASSWDSTNSPLHF.

CDR3 sequence: CASSPTGMNSPLHF. The CDR3 bases are TGTGCCAGCAGCCCTACAGGGATGAATTCACCCCTCCACTTT. V is TRBV6-4 and J is TRBJ1-6; TRBD1 is a possible D gene (6 bases). This CDR3 is built from 14 residues. Between the trimmed V and J ends, which lost 6 bases and 7 bases, there was a span of 13 bases. Germline CDR1 MRHNA, CDR2 SNTAGT.

The rearrangement joins TRBV5-1 to TRBJ1-1, with 7 bases identical to TRBD1. V dropped 0 bases and J dropped 2; count of bases not matched to a gene: 4. CDR3 length equals 15 residues. Germline lookup yields CDR1 SGHRS and CDR2 YFSETQ. The CDR3 nucleotides are TGCGCCAGCAGCTTGGTCGCAGGGGGTAACACTGAAGCTTTCTTT. Translating gives CASSLVAGGNTEAFF.

The gene calls are TRBV5-1 and TRBJ2-3; D gene ambiguous. Germline CDR1 SGHRS, CDR2 YFSETQ. The CDR3 is 15 residues long. V lost 0 bases and J lost 1, with 9 bases in between. The CDR3 DNA reads TGCGCCAGCAGCTTGGCGAGTGCGGGCACAGATACGCAGTATTTT. This codes for CASSLASAGTDTQYF.

The chain couples TRBV9 to TRBJ1-2, with D perhaps matching TRBD1 (5 bases). The CDR3 sequence is 15 residues long. The germline V gene encodes CDR1 SGDLS and CDR2 YYNGEE. Trimming removed 0 bases from V and 2 bases from J, with 11 bases in between. CDR3 DNA: TGTGCCAGCAGCGTAGGTGGGGCCACGAACTATGGCTACACCTTC. It yields the protein CASSVGGATNYGYTF. The full variable domain, completed using reference TRBV9 and TRBJ1-2, is DSGVTQTPKHLITATGQRVTLRCSPRSGDLSVYWYQQSLDQGLQFLIQYYNGEERAKGNILERFSAQQFPDLHSELNLSSLELGDSALYFCASSVGGATNYGYTFGSGTRLTVV.

J is TRBJ1-2 and V is TRBV28; 9 positions match TRBD1. The germline gives CDR1 MDHEN, CDR2 SYDVKM. CDR3 size: 17 residues. V was clipped by 2 bases and J by 6 bases; unmatched bases: 13. In DNA form, the CDR3 reads TGTGCCAGCAGTTTAAGGGACAGGGTAATCTTGTTGAATGGCTACACCTTC. Its translation: CASSLRDRVILLNGYTF.